This TCR beta chain was found in a study of graft-versus-host responses after intestinal transplantation. Germline V gene sequence: CDR1 SGHKS, CDR2 YYEKEE (reference sequence). With 0 bases clipped from V and 7 bases from J, the junction kept 3 bases outside the gene matches. CDR3 size: 15 residues. Produced via immunoSEQ multiplex PCR; TCRdb's table is partial and in-frame only. The sample includes about 30,000 clones, about 92% of them seen just once. This TCR came from a human patient who received an intestinal transplant, so some T cells may come from the graft donor. The gene calls are TRBV5-5 and TRBJ1-5, with 11 bases identical to TRBD1. The material was PBMCs, obtained about 70 days after intestinal transplant. The CDR3 region is CASSLGTGGFQPQHF. DNA of the CDR3: TGTGCCAGCAGCTTGGGGACAGGGGGCTTCCAGCCCCAGCATTTT. The variable domain in full, with the rest retrieved from reference TRBV5-5 and TRBJ1-5, is DAGVTQSPTHLIKTRGQQVTLRCSPISGHKSVSWYQQVLGQGPQFIFQYYEKEERGRGNFPDRFSARQFPNYSSELNVNALLLGDSALYLCASSLGTGGFQPQHFGDGTRLSIL.